The clone carrying this TCR beta chain was recorded a few times. Its antigen remains unidentified. The sample originates from a study of T cells in Graves' hyperthyroidism and ophthalmopathy. Study results and limitations: Expanded thyroid clonotypes (above 0.001) were mostly also found in blood.

Germline V gene lookup returns CDR1 LNHNV and CDR2 YYDKDF (reference sequence). The CDR3 loop spans 13 amino acids. The trim removed 5 bases at V and 6 bases at J, leaving 5 bases unmatched. RNA transcripts provided the source from which TCR beta CDR3 regions were amplified. A first-round RT-PCR of the TCR CDR3 used the HTBI primer set. TCRdb passed the multiplex PCR reads through MiXCR, listing each CDR3 protein once. The sample shows about 640,000 distinct CDR3 sequences, around 20% of them seen only once. This clonotype originated in a man in his thirties or forties with Graves' ophthalmopathy. The sample was blood. This sequence joins TRBV15 and TRBJ1-1; 8 bases agree with TRBD1. In DNA form, the CDR3 reads TGTGCCACCAGCGGACAGGGAGACGCTGAAGCTTTCTTT. This sequence encodes CATSGQGDAEAFF.